Sequencing of this T cell receptor beta chain was carried out in a study of shared T cell receptors in the human thymus. Libraries were prepared by immunoSEQ multiplex PCR; TCRdb keeps only in-frame clonotypes and omits some of them. The table records roughly 660,000 clones, around 87% of them present only once. V was pared by 3 bases and J by 4 bases, with 11 bases between. CDR1 and CDR2 (germline): MGHRA, YSYEKL. CDR3 length: 14 amino acids. The data were also submitted as part of a second study, on human thymus T cells. That source notes: Donors consisted of healthy Finnish infants (having corrective surgery for congenital heart defects). What appeared biased in thymic and blood repertoires was the usage of V and J genes. As related research reported, thymic repertoires overlapped highly among unrelated individuals.

The sequenced material came from thymocytes. The clonotype comes from a boy under two years old with a congenital heart defect. The V and J genes are TRBV4-1 and TRBJ2-3; unclear D gene. DNA for the CDR3: TGCGCCAGCAGCCACCGAGTAGGAGCAGATACGCAGTATTTT. This codes for CASSHRVGADTQYF.